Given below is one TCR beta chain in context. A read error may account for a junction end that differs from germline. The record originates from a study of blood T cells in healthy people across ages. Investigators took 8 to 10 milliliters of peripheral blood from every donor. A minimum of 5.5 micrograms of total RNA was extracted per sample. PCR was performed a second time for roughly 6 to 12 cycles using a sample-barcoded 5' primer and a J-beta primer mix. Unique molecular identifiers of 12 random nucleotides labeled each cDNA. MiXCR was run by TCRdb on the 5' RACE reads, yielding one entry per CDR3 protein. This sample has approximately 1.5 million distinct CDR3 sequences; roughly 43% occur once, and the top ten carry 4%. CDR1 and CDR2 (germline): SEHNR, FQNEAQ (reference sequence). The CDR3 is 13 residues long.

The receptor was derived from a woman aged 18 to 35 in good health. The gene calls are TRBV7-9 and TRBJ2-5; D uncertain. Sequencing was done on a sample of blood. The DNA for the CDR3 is TGTGTCAGCAGCGCCCAGCCACAAGAGACCCAGTACTTC. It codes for CVSSAQPQETQYF.